A single sample is the source of the 15 T cell receptor beta chains below, sequenced in a study of shared clonotypes between healthy human individuals. The data were produced by immunoSEQ multiplex PCR, yet TCRdb's version contains in-frame clones alone and is incomplete. The sample holds 2 million to 2.5 million clones, approximately 94% seen once. The sequenced sample consisted of naive CD4+ T cells from PBMCs. The subset: CD45RA+ positively selected. These receptors came from a man between 18 and 29 years old in good health. Some clones in this sample may be carry-over from other donors' samples.

The chain is built from TRBV5-1 and TRBJ2-1; D perhaps matches TRBD2 (6 bases). Germline V lookup: CDR1 SGHRS, CDR2 YFSETQ. CDR3 length: 15 residues. Trimming pared 0 bases from V and 6 bases from J, leaving 13 bases between. The CDR3 coding sequence is TGCGCCAGCAGCTTGGTTAGCGGCCCCCTCAATGAGCAGTTCTTC. Its translation is CASSLVSGPLNEQFF.

This chain connects TRBV25-1 to TRBJ2-3; 7 bases agree with TRBD1. CDR3 size: 14 residues. Trimming removed 6 bases from V and 4 bases from J; junction bases left unmatched: 7. Germline V lookup: CDR1 MGHDK, CDR2 SYGVNS. CDR3 in DNA: TGTGCCAGCAGAGATACGGGACAGTCAGATACGCAGTATTTT. It is translated as CASRDTGQSDTQYF.

The V and J genes are TRBV25-1 and TRBJ1-4, with TRBD1 matching 10 bases. The CDR3 sequence is 18 residues long. Per the germline V gene, CDR1 is MGHDK and CDR2 is SYGVNS. The J segment lost 7 bases and the V segment lost 3 bases, leaving 14 bases of the junction unmatched. CDR3: CASSDWDRGNRDAEKLFF. The CDR3 nucleotides read TGTGCCAGCAGTGACTGGGACAGGGGAAACCGAGACGCTGAAAAACTGTTTTTT.

V usage is TRBV29-1 and J usage is TRBJ2-7, with a tentative D call TRBD2 (5 bases). The CDR3 runs 12 residues. V was cut by 5 bases and J by 2 bases, with 10 bases left in between. CDR1 is SQVTM and CDR2 is ANQGSEA in the germline V gene. CDR3 region: CSVRAAPYEQYF. The CDR3 DNA sequence: TGCAGCGTTCGAGCGGCCCCCTACGAGCAGTACTTC.

The chain couples TRBV29-1 to TRBJ2-3; 15 bases are a match to TRBD2. V lost 6 bases, J lost 4 bases, and 5 bases stayed unmatched. Germline V CDR1 and CDR2: SQVTM, ANQGSEA. The CDR3 covers 15 residues. CDR3 protein: CSVRGLAGGSDTQYF. CDR3 bases: TGCAGCGTCAGGGGACTAGCGGGAGGATCAGATACGCAGTATTTT.

The chain uses TRBV27 and TRBJ2-3; 11 nucleotides align to TRBD2. This CDR3 region has 17 residues. Trimming took 6 bases from V and 5 from J; bases not matched to a gene: 13. Germline CDR1 reads MNHEY; CDR2 reads SMNVEV (reference sequence). For the CDR3, the DNA is TGTGCCAGCAGCCGGGGGGGAGGTAGCGGGAGGGTAGATACGCAGTATTTT. It codes for CASSRGGGSGRVDTQYF.

The genes are TRBV5-1 and TRBJ2-1; D perhaps matches TRBD2 (5 bases). Germline CDR1 is SGHRS and CDR2 is YFSETQ. The V gene lost 0 bases and the J gene lost 2 bases, with 15 bases spanning the gap. This CDR3 comprises 17 residues. The CDR3: CASSLELGLGPYNEQFF. In DNA form, the CDR3 reads TGCGCCAGCAGCTTGGAACTAGGCCTAGGCCCCTACAATGAGCAGTTCTTC.

The V and J genes are TRBV27 and TRBJ1-5; D is ambiguous. This CDR3 is 14 amino acids long. Germline CDR1 MNHEY, CDR2 SMNVEV (reference sequence). The V gene lost 2 bases and the J gene lost 15 bases, with 20 bases spanning the gap. CDR3 sequence reads: CASSLHFGAIQRHF. The CDR3 nucleotides are TGTGCCAGCAGTTTACACTTCGGCGCGATCCAGCGGCATTTT.

The gene calls are TRBV27 and TRBJ2-3; D is uncertain. Germline CDR1 reads MNHEY; CDR2 reads SMNVEV (reference sequence). The CDR3 covers 13 residues. V dropped 4 bases and J dropped 2 bases, with 7 bases sitting between them. CDR3 bases: TGTGCCAGCAGTTCCAGACCCACAGATACGCAGTATTTT. It codes for CASSSRPTDTQYF.

V and J are TRBV28 and TRBJ2-2; D gene unclear. The CDR3 length is 14 residues. The V and J ends lost 2 bases and 5 bases respectively, with 9 bases between them. In germline, CDR1 is MDHEN, CDR2 SYDVKM. CDR3 DNA sequence: TGTGCCAGCAGTTTAGGCCAGAGGACCGGGGAGCTGTTTTTT. Its translation: CASSLGQRTGELFF.

The chain employs TRBV7-2 and TRBJ2-7; D is uncertain. This CDR3 comprises 15 residues. Looked up from germline, CDR1 is SGHTA and CDR2 is FQGNSA. V lost 1 base and J 2 bases, leaving 12 bases between the germline ends. The CDR3 reads CASSLGAPTTYEQYF. CDR3 sequence (DNA): TGTGCCAGCAGCTTAGGAGCCCCGACCACCTACGAGCAGTACTTC.

This clone was detected once. The chain carries TRBV18 and TRBJ2-7, with 7 bases that match TRBD2. The CDR3 consists of 13 residues. The V segment lost 3 bases and the J segment 2 bases; nucleotides outside the gene matches: 1. CDR1 KGHSH and CDR2 LQKENI come from the germline V gene. The CDR3 loop reads CASSPGRAYEQYF. The CDR3 DNA reads as TGTGCCAGCTCACCGGGGAGGGCCTACGAGCAGTACTTC.

This clone is a singleton in its sample. The chain links TRBV2 to TRBJ2-7; the D gene is possibly TRBD2 (7 bases). The CDR3 has 14 amino acids. Germline V gene data show CDR1 as SNHLY and CDR2 as FYNNEI. V gave up 6 bases and J gave up 3 bases, with 15 bases separating them. CDR3 sequence: CASRKGGGGYEQYF. The CDR3 DNA follows: TGTGCCAGCAGGAAGGGGGGAGGGGGCTACGAGCAGTACTTC.

The CDR3 sequence is CASSRGQMNTEAFF. DNA for the CDR3: TGTGCCAGCAGCCGGGGACAGATGAACACTGAAGCTTTCTTT. V and J are TRBV6-5 and TRBJ1-1, with 7 bases fitting TRBD1. CDR3 length equals 14 residues. CDR1 and CDR2 from the germline V gene are MNHEY and SVGAGI. Germline trimming cut 6 bases from V and 0 bases from J; bases unmatched to any gene: 4.

The J gene is TRBJ1-1, the V gene TRBV7-9; TRBD1 might be the D (5 bases). The CDR3 sequence is 16 residues long. V lost 0 bases to trimming and J lost 1 base, with 12 bases between them. Germline V gene lookup returns CDR1 SEHNR and CDR2 FQNEAQ (reference sequence). The CDR3 reads CASSLAVWQGNTEAFF. The CDR3 coding sequence is TGTGCCAGCAGCTTAGCCGTCTGGCAGGGGAACACTGAAGCTTTCTTT.